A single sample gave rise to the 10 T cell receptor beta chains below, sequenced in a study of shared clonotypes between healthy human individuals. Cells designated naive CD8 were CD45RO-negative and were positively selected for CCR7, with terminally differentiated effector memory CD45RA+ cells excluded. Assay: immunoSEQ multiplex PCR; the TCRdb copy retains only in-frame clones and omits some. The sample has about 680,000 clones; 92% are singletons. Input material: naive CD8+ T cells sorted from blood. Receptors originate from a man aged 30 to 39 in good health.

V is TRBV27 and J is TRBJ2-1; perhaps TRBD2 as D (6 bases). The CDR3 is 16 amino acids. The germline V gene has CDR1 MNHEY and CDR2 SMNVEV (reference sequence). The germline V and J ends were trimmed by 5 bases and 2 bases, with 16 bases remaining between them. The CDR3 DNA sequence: TGTGCCAGCAGTCTTACCCGGGCGGGACCCTACAATGAGCAGTTCTTC. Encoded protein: CASSLTRAGPYNEQFF.

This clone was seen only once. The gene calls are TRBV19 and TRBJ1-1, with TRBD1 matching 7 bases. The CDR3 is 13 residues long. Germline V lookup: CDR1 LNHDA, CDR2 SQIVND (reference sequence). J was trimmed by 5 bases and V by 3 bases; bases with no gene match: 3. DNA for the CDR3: TGTGCCAGTAGTATCCAGGGGGGGACTGAAGCTTTCTTT. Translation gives CASSIQGGTEAFF.

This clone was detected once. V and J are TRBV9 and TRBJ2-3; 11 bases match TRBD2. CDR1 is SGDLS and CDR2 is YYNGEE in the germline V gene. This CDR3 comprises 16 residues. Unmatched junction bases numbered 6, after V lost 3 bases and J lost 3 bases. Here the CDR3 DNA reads TGTGCCAGCAGCGGCGGACTAGCGGGTGAAACAGATACGCAGTATTTT. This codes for CASSGGLAGETDTQYF.

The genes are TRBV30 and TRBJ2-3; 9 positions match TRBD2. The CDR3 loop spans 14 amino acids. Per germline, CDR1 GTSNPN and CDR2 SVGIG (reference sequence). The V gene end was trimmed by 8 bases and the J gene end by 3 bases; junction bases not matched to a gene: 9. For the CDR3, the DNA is TGTGCCCGGTTAGCGGGAGTCGGGACAGATACGCAGTATTTT. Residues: CARLAGVGTDTQYF.

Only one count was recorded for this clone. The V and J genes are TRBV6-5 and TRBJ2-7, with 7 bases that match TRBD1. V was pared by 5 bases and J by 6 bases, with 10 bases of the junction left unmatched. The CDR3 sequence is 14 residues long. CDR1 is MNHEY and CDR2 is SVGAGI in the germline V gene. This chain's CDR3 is CASSKQGTYGEQYF. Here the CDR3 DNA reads TGTGCCAGCAGTAAACAGGGGACGTATGGCGAGCAGTACTTC.

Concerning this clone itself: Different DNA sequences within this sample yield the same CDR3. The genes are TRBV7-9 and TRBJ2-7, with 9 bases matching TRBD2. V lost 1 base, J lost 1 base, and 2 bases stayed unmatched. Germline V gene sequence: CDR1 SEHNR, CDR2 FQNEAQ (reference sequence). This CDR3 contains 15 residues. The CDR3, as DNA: TGTGCCAGCAGCTTAGGACTAGCGGATTCCTACGAGCAGTACTTC. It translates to CASSLGLADSYEQYF.

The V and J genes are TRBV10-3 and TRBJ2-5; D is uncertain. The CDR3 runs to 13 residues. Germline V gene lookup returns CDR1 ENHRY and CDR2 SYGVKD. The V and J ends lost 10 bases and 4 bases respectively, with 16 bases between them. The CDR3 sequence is CATTRALGETQYF. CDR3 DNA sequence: TGTGCCACGACGCGTGCTCTGGGAGAGACCCAGTACTTC.

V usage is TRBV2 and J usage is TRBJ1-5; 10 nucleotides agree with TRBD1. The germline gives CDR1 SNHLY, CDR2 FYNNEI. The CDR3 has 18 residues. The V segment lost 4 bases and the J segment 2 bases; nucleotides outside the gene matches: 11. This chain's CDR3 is CASSGEGQGVVGNQPQHF. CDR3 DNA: TGTGCCAGCAGTGGGGAAGGACAGGGGGTCGTTGGCAATCAGCCCCAGCATTTT.

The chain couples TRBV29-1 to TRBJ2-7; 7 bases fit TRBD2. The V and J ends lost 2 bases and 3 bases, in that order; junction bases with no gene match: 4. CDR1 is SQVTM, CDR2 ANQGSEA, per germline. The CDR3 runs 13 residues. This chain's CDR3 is CSVEYTGGYEQYF. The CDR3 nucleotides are TGCAGCGTTGAATATACGGGAGGCTACGAGCAGTACTTC.

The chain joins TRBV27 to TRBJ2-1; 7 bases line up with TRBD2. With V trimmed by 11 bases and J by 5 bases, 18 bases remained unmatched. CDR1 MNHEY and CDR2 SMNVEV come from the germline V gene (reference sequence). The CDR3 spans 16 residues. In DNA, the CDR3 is TGTGCCGCCAGCAGTATCGGCAGGGAGGGGCACAATGAGCAGTTCTTC. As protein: CAASSIGREGHNEQFF.